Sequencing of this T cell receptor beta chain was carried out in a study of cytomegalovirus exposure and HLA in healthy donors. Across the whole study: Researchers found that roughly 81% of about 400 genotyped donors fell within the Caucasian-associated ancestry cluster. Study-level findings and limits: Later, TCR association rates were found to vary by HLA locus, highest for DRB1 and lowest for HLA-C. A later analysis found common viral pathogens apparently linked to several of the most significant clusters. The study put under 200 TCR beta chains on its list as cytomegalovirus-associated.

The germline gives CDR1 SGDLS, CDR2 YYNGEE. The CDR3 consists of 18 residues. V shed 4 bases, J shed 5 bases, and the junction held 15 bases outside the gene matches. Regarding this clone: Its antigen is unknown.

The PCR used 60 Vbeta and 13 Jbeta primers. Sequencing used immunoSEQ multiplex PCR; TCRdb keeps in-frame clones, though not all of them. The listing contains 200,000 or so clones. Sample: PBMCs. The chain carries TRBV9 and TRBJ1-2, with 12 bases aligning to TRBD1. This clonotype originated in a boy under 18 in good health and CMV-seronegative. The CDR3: CASSRPAGQGAGGYGYTF. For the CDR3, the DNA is TGTGCCAGCAGCAGACCTGCGGGACAGGGGGCCGGCGGATATGGCTACACCTTC.